Listed here are 2 T cell receptor beta chains from one sample, sequenced in a study of CD8 T cells in Susac syndrome. With random hexamers, reverse transcription was performed on about 0.5 to 1 ug of RNA. TCRdb used MiXCR to reprocess the immunoSEQ multiplex PCR reads, holding one entry per CDR3 protein. The sample has a few hundred thousand distinct CDR3 sequences, 75% to 90% seen once. Sequenced material: CD8+ T cells from PBMCs. These receptors were obtained from a human donor with multiple sclerosis.

The rearrangement links TRBV5-5 to TRBJ1-5; possibly TRBD1 for D (5 bases). Between the trimmed V and J ends, which lost 4 bases and 5 bases, there was a span of 13 bases. CDR1 SGHKS and CDR2 YYEKEE come from the germline V gene (reference sequence). The CDR3 spans 14 residues. CDR3: CASSTGGEDQPQHF. CDR3 DNA: TGTGCCAGCAGCACCGGGGGTGAAGATCAGCCCCAGCATTTT. Drawing the rest from reference TRBV5-5 and TRBJ1-5, the complete variable domain is DAGVTQSPTHLIKTRGQQVTLRCSPISGHKSVSWYQQVLGQGPQFIFQYYEKEERGRGNFPDRFSARQFPNYSSELNVNALLLGDSALYLCASSTGGEDQPQHFGDGTRLSIL.

The rearrangement uses TRBV20-1 and TRBJ2-7; 11 bases are a match to TRBD2. This CDR3 has 17 amino acids. Looked up from germline, CDR1 is DFQATT and CDR2 is SNEGSKA (reference sequence). With V trimmed by 0 bases and J by 1 base, 8 bases remained unmatched. The CDR3 DNA sequence: TGCAGTGCTAGAGATCTGGCTAGCGGGGGGAGTTCCTACGAGCAGTACTTC. Translating gives CSARDLASGGSSYEQYF.